This passage covers 23 T cell receptor beta chains from one sample sequenced in a study of glioma-infiltrating T cells after dendritic cell vaccination. Only in-frame clones appear in the TCRdb table, and some are missing; sequencing was by immunoSEQ multiplex PCR. The sample lists about 110,000 clones, roughly 89% occurring once. Time point of the sample: after dendritic cell vaccination, including at tumor progression/relapse. This specimen consisted of blood, obtained after dendritic cell vaccination. These TCRs come from a human donor with glioblastoma.

The chain has TRBV11-3 and TRBJ2-1; 10 nucleotides align to TRBD2. Germline V gene lookup returns CDR1 SGHNT and CDR2 YENEEA. The CDR3 is made up of 15 amino acids. Losses at the gene ends were 3 bases for V and 3 bases for J; bases not matched to a gene: 2. The CDR3 nucleotides read TGTGCCAGCAGCTTGGGACTAGCGAACTACAATGAGCAGTTCTTC. Residues: CASSLGLANYNEQFF.

This chain connects TRBV11-2 to TRBJ2-3, with 9 bases that match TRBD1. The J segment lost 11 bases and the V segment lost 4 bases, leaving 7 bases of the junction unmatched. The CDR3 sequence is 13 residues long. Per germline, CDR1 SGHAT and CDR2 FQNNGV. The CDR3 loop reads CASSSNRQGGQYF. CDR3 coding DNA: TGTGCCAGCAGCTCAAACCGACAGGGGGGGCAGTATTTT.

This sequence joins TRBV18 and TRBJ1-4; 7 bases map to TRBD1. The CDR3 runs 16 residues. The germline V gene encodes CDR1 KGHSH and CDR2 LQKENI. V trimming: 1 base; J trimming: 2 bases; junction bases outside the gene matches: 4. CDR3 protein: CASSPQGAETNEKLFF. The CDR3 nucleotides read TGTGCCAGCTCACCACAGGGGGCTGAGACTAATGAAAAACTGTTTTTT.

V and J are TRBV5-6 and TRBJ2-7, with 8 bases aligning to TRBD1. V lost 4 bases to trimming and J lost 0 bases; unmatched junction nucleotides: 6. The CDR3 is 15 amino acids. Per germline, CDR1 SGHDT and CDR2 YYEEEE. DNA of the CDR3: TGTGCCAGCAGCGCCGGACAGGGATCCTCCTACGAGCAGTACTTC. Translating it yields CASSAGQGSSYEQYF.

The rearrangement uses TRBV4-1 and TRBJ1-1, with 9 nucleotides matching TRBD1. The length of the CDR3 is 15 residues. J lost 5 bases, V lost 1 base, and 5 bases had no gene match. CDR1 and CDR2 from the germline V gene are MGHRA and YSYEKL. This chain's CDR3 is CASSQGTGVRTEAFF. CDR3 coding DNA: TGCGCCAGCAGCCAAGGGACAGGGGTGAGGACTGAAGCTTTCTTT.

The chain has TRBV2 and TRBJ2-1; D perhaps matches TRBD2 (5 bases). Germline values: CDR1 SNHLY, CDR2 FYNNEI. This CDR3 spans 12 amino acids. Between the trimmed V and J ends, which lost 2 bases and 12 bases, there was a span of 11 bases. CDR3 nucleotide sequence: TGTGCCAGCAGTGAAAGGTGGGAGTGGCAGTTCTTC. Its translation: CASSERWEWQFF.

This chain uses TRBV27 with TRBJ2-7; D unresolved. Germline values: CDR1 MNHEY, CDR2 SMNVEV (reference sequence). The CDR3 is 11 residues long. The V end was cut by 4 bases, the J end by 2 bases, with 3 bases between. The CDR3, as DNA: TGTGCCAGCAGTTCTACCTACGAGCAGTACTTC. Its translation: CASSSTYEQYF.

The chain recombines TRBV30 with TRBJ1-6; 8 bases line up with TRBD1. Germline V gene lookup returns CDR1 GTSNPN and CDR2 SVGIG (reference sequence). Germline trimming cut 3 bases from V and 10 bases from J; bases unmatched to any gene: 8. The CDR3 spans 14 residues. DNA for the CDR3: TGTGCCTGGAGGGAACAGGGGGAAGGATCACCCCTCCACTTT. Translated, it gives CAWREQGEGSPLHF.

The rearrangement links TRBV4-1 to TRBJ2-3, with 11 positions matching TRBD1. The CDR3 has 16 residues. Germline CDR1 is MGHRA and CDR2 is YSYEKL. V gave up 4 bases and J gave up 9 bases; unmatched junction bases: 12. This chain's CDR3 is CASSPQSGQGAQTQYF. CDR3 bases: TGCGCCAGCAGCCCACAATCCGGACAGGGGGCGCAGACGCAGTATTTT.

The V and J genes are TRBV19 and TRBJ2-3; TRBD2 is a possible D gene (6 bases). V lost 6 bases to trimming and J lost 4 bases, with 14 bases between them. This CDR3 comprises 14 residues. Germline CDR1 LNHDA, CDR2 SQIVND (reference sequence). Here the CDR3 reads CASSSGAGPDTQYF. Here the CDR3 DNA reads TGTGCCAGTAGCAGCGGAGCGGGCCCAGATACGCAGTATTTT.

This chain connects TRBV5-1 to TRBJ2-1; TRBD2 is a possible D gene (5 bases). CDR1 is SGHRS, CDR2 YFSETQ, per germline. The CDR3 runs to 18 residues. The V gene lost 3 bases and the J gene lost 0 bases, with 19 bases spanning the gap. This CDR3 reads CASSSLPRADNSYNEQFF. As DNA, the CDR3 is TGCGCCAGCAGCTCCCTCCCGAGGGCGGATAACTCCTACAATGAGCAGTTCTTC.

This clone was observed a single time. V is TRBV5-1 and J is TRBJ2-7; 7 bases map to TRBD1. The CDR3 extends over 14 amino acids. Germline trimming cut 4 bases from V and 0 bases from J; bases unmatched to any gene: 4. The germline CDR1 and CDR2 sequences are SGHRS and YFSETQ. The CDR3 nucleotides are TGCGCCAGCAGCGGGGGACAGTCCTCCTACGAGCAGTACTTC. It encodes CASSGGQSSYEQYF.

J is TRBJ2-1 and V is TRBV6-1; TRBD1 agrees at 7 bases. CDR1 MNHNS and CDR2 SASEGT come from the germline V gene. The ends lost 3 bases at V and 1 base at J; junction bases unmatched: 0. This CDR3 comprises 14 residues. DNA of the CDR3: TGTGCCAGCAGTGACAGGGGGTCCTACAATGAGCAGTTCTTC. It translates to CASSDRGSYNEQFF.

The rearrangement joins TRBV2 to TRBJ1-3, with D possibly being TRBD1 (5 bases). The CDR3 has 16 residues. Trimming pared 5 bases from V and 2 bases from J, leaving 16 bases between. In germline, CDR1 is SNHLY, CDR2 FYNNEI. The CDR3 sequence is CASSPRTPGTGNTIYF. DNA for the CDR3: TGTGCCAGCAGTCCGCGGACACCAGGCACTGGAAACACCATATATTTT.

V usage is TRBV9 and J usage is TRBJ1-6, with unresolved D. V was cut by 5 bases and J by 3 bases, with 9 bases left in between. Germline V gene data show CDR1 as SGDLS and CDR2 as YYNGEE. The CDR3 runs to 14 residues. CDR3: CASRREGYNSPLHF. The CDR3 DNA is TGTGCCAGCAGGAGGGAGGGCTATAATTCACCCCTCCACTTT.

The V and J genes are TRBV6-6 and TRBJ1-1; D unclear. This CDR3 is built from 12 residues. Germline CDR1 and CDR2: MNHNY and SVGAGI (reference sequence). The ends were cut back, 6 bases at V and 7 bases at J, with 12 bases in the middle. Here the CDR3 DNA reads TGTGCCAGCAGAGGACTGATCTATGAAGCTTTCTTT. Protein product: CASRGLIYEAFF.

The chain employs TRBV23-1 and TRBJ2-3, with D possibly being TRBD2 (6 bases). TRBV23-1 belongs to the ORF category, with a function that is uncertain. The CDR3 is made up of 15 amino acids. Trimming shortened V by 7 bases and J by 3 bases, and 17 bases separated the two germline ends. Written as DNA, the CDR3 is TGCGCCAGCACCTGGGGCGGGGAGCCAACAGATACGCAGTATTTT. Residues: CASTWGGEPTDTQYF.

The chain combines TRBV29-1 with TRBJ1-5; D remains unclear. The V gene's germline CDR1 is SQVTM and CDR2 ANQGSEA. The ends were cut back, 6 bases at V and 0 bases at J, with 9 bases in the middle. The CDR3 sequence is 13 residues long. CDR3 DNA: TGCAGCGTGGGAGAAAATAGCAATCAGCCCCAGCATTTT. This sequence encodes CSVGENSNQPQHF.

This clone has more than one count but fewer than ten. The chain employs TRBV2 and TRBJ2-3, with 9 nucleotides matching TRBD1. After removal of 4 bases from V and 0 bases from J, the junction contained 2 bases not matched to a gene. Germline V gives CDR1 SNHLY, CDR2 FYNNEI. This CDR3 spans 15 amino acids. The CDR3 DNA sequence: TGTGCCAGCAGTGCGGACAGGGGCAGCACAGATACGCAGTATTTT. Protein sequence: CASSADRGSTDTQYF.

The V call is TRBV5-6, the J call TRBJ2-3, with D perhaps matching TRBD1 (5 bases). This CDR3 is 15 amino acids long. V was clipped by 1 base and J by 1 base, with 10 bases between them. Germline loops: CDR1 SGHDT, CDR2 YYEEEE. The CDR3 spells CASSLMVGGTDTQYF. The CDR3 DNA reads as TGTGCCAGCAGCTTGATGGTAGGGGGCACAGATACGCAGTATTTT.

The V call is TRBV2, the J call TRBJ2-2, with 10 bases aligning to TRBD1. The CDR3 length is 15 residues. Looked up from germline, CDR1 is SNHLY and CDR2 is FYNNEI. The V and J ends lost 6 bases and 6 bases, in that order; junction bases with no gene match: 7. In DNA form, the CDR3 reads TGTGCCAGCAGCCGGGACAGGGGTTTGCCCGGGGAGCTGTTTTTT. Its translation: CASSRDRGLPGELFF.

This clone was counted a single time. At one end the junction does not follow the germline gene, possibly because of a read error. The chain links TRBV7-7 to TRBJ2-5, with 11 positions matching TRBD2. The CDR3 loop spans 17 amino acids. Germline-derived CDR1 and CDR2 are SSHAT and FNYEAQ (reference sequence). The CDR3 DNA reads TGTGCTAGCAGCTTAGTTCCCGTAGCGGGAGGGCGCGAGACCCAGTACTTC. Translation gives CASSLVPVAGGRETQYF.

The chain links TRBV15 to TRBJ1-1, with D hard to call. The CDR3 sequence is 15 residues long. The germline V gene has CDR1 LNHNV and CDR2 YYDKDF (reference sequence). V shed 5 bases and J shed 0 bases, with 13 bases lying between them. The chain's CDR3 is CATSSRRQLNTEAFF. CDR3 DNA sequence: TGTGCCACCAGCTCGAGGAGGCAGTTGAACACTGAAGCTTTCTTT. Based on the CDR3 plus reference TRBV15 and TRBJ1-1, the full variable domain is DAMVIQNPRYQVTQFGKPVTLSCSQTLNHNVMYWYQQKSSQAPKLLFHYYDKDFNNEADTPDNFQSRRPNTSFCFLDIRSPGLGDTAMYLCATSSRRQLNTEAFFGQGTRLTVV.